This is a list of T cell receptor beta chains from one sample in a study of T cells in Graves' hyperthyroidism and ophthalmopathy. From the multiplex PCR reads, TCRdb called clonotypes with MiXCR, one entry per CDR3 protein. The table records more than 500,000 distinct CDR3 sequences, 35% to 50% of them present only once. The sample was peripheral blood or thyroid tissue (not recorded which). These receptors were obtained from an adult woman with Graves' disease, either hyperthyroidism or ophthalmopathy (not recorded which). Both conserved end residues are part of each CDR3. Fields, in order: clone size, V gene, CDR3 protein. Clone size appears in some rows only: once, few, many, or a class for an expanded clone.

. TRBV7-8 CASSLLAGLEDTQYF
. TRBV25-1 CASSGGTLSFLKYEQYF
. TRBV7-2 CASSLPPRGTGELFF
. TRBV6-5 CASSHRGQGVQPQHF
. TRBV7-9 CASSFPRGRDTQYF
. TRBV29-1 CSLSGRAAEQYF
few TRBV5-6 CASSLDGTLLPPREQYF
many TRBV7-9 CASSPKRASNEKLFF
. TRBV10-3 CATLQGLNTEAFF
many TRBV7-2 CASSSGSGGGYGYTF
. TRBV2 CASSVGTGGRETQYF
many TRBV20-1 CSASSTSGLPYEQYF
. TRBV15 CATSSLYSTEAFF
many TRBV7-9 CASSLVGRIQETQYF
. TRBV6-1 CASSYSLTGTEAFF
. TRBV30 CAWSLVTYGYTF
. TRBV20-1 CSAYTDSGGYTF
. TRBV19 CASLIPGQGFNQPQHF
many TRBV20-1 CSARDPASSYEQYF
. TRBV2 CASGGAGNTEAFF
. TRBV2 CASSAGTGDITQYF
. TRBV29-1 CSAGTPNSPLHF
. TRBV24-1 CATSSQGRETQYF
. TRBV7-6 CASSLRADSSNQPQHF
few TRBV20-1 CSVGGGAEQYF
. TRBV5-5 CASSLGQGVQPQHF
few TRBV20-1 CSARVSGISRRDQHF
. TRBV19 CASMGVTEAFF
many TRBV7-2 CASSLARVGDQPQHF
many TRBV7-9 CASSLRSSSGNTIYF
few TRBV10-3 CAISDGRRLNSPLHF
few TRBV5-6 CASSDITGGGYEQYF
. TRBV7-9 CASSLTAGTGENEQYF
. TRBV5-1 CASSFIGVEQYF
. TRBV7-2 CASRRGEGEKLFF
few TRBV3-1 CASSQGLGSQKDEQYF
few TRBV27 CASSFGGQGEAFF
many TRBV12-3/TRBV12-4 CASSLSFGQMNTEAFF
once TRBV24-1 CASWWRGWNTEAFF
. TRBV19 CASRAADGIPSPLHF
. TRBV7-8 CASSTTGDDGYTF
many TRBV7-9 CASSPTGVNEKLFF
few TRBV15 CAPRVRGGSGANVLTF
many TRBV10-3 CASGTSGTQETQYF
. TRBV9 CASSVEGDGPYEQYF
few TRBV7-9 CASSLGVRSRQETQYF
. TRBV7-9 CASSPIWTGGYEQYF